This is a list of T cell receptor beta chains from one sample in a study of cytomegalovirus exposure and HLA in healthy donors. The repertoire was sequenced with immunoSEQ multiplex PCR; TCRdb's copy has only in-frame clones and lacks some. Seen here are tens of thousands of clones, around 53% observed once, and the top ten hold around 6.5%. The material sequenced was PBMCs. The receptors come from a woman aged 40 to 50 in good health and CMV-seropositive. Both conserved end residues are part of each CDR3. D genes are given only for firm matches. Size is stated for part of the rows, as once, few or many counts, or as a class when the clone is expanded.

>NA|TRBD2|TRBV2|TRBJ2-3
CASSRKPLAGVTDTQYF
TGTGCCAGCAGCCGAAAACCACTAGCGGGGGTCACAGATACGCAGTATTTT
>NA|TRBD1|TRBV28|TRBJ1-1
CASRTGGATEAFF
TGTGCCAGCAGGACAGGGGGCGCGACTGAAGCTTTCTTT
>NA|TRBD1|TRBV6-5|TRBJ1-2
CASSFDRGGYTF
TGTGCCAGCAGTTTCGACAGGGGTGGCTACACCTTC
>NA|NA|TRBV20-1|TRBJ1-2
CSADSLGYTF
TGCAGTGCTGACAGCCTGGGCTACACCTTC
>NA|NA|TRBV19|TRBJ1-4
CASRSVANEKLFF
TGTGCCAGTAGGAGTGTGGCTAATGAAAAACTGTTTTTT
>NA|NA|TRBV7-7|TRBJ1-1
CASSQGENRDGNTEAFF
TGTGCTAGCAGCCAAGGGGAGAACAGGGACGGGAACACTGAAGCTTTCTTT
>NA|NA|TRBV6-6|TRBJ2-3
CASSWQGSTDTQYF
TGTGCCAGCAGTTGGCAGGGGAGCACAGATACGCAGTATTTT
>NA|TRBD1|TRBV27|TRBJ2-5
CASSLSTGSETQYF
TGTGCCAGCAGTTTATCGACAGGGTCTGAGACCCAGTACTTC
>NA|NA|TRBV5-1|TRBJ1-1
CASSKEQPNTEAFF
TGCGCCAGCAGCAAGGAACAGCCGAACACTGAAGCTTTCTTT
>few|TRBD1|TRBV28|TRBJ1-4
CASSQGRGQGEKLFF
TGTGCCAGCAGTCAGGGGAGAGGACAGGGTGAAAAACTGTTTTTT
>NA|NA|TRBV7-8|TRBJ1-1
CASSLGPYYENTEAFF
TGTGCCAGCAGCTTAGGCCCTTACTATGAGAACACTGAAGCTTTCTTT
>NA|NA|TRBV27|TRBJ2-2
CASSSFGGTGELFF
TGTGCCAGCAGTTCATTCGGAGGGACCGGGGAGCTGTTTTTT
>NA|NA|TRBV4-1|TRBJ1-1
CASKQAGSSTEAFF
TGCGCCAGCAAACAAGCGGGGAGTAGCACTGAAGCTTTCTTT
>few|TRBD2|TRBV7-3|TRBJ2-2
CASSPKSGRGNTGELFF
TGTGCCAGCAGCCCCAAATCGGGGAGGGGGAACACCGGGGAGCTGTTTTTT
>NA|TRBD1|TRBV30|TRBJ1-6
CAWRAPQGAQSYNSPLHF
TGTGCCTGGAGAGCCCCACAGGGGGCACAGTCCTATAATTCACCCCTCCACTTT
>NA|TRBD1|TRBV27|TRBJ1-1
CASRPGGMGTEAFF
TGTGCCAGCCGACCAGGGGGGATGGGAACTGAAGCTTTCTTT
>NA|TRBD2|TRBV5-5|TRBJ2-3
CASSLYLSGESSTDTQYF
TGTGCCAGCAGCTTGTATCTTAGCGGGGAATCTAGCACAGATACGCAGTATTTT
>NA|TRBD1|TRBV5-1|TRBJ2-5
CASSLEGRGLGETQYF
TGCGCCAGCAGCTTGGAGGGCAGGGGGCTGGGAGAGACCCAGTACTTC
>NA|TRBD1|TRBV28|TRBJ2-5
CASSSRQGLETQYF
TGTGCCAGCAGTTCCCGACAGGGCCTAGAGACCCAGTACTTC
>few|NA|TRBV4-1|TRBJ1-1
CASSQDRAGTLNTEAFF
TGCGCCAGCAGCCAAGATAGGGCAGGGACTCTGAACACTGAAGCTTTCTTT
>NA|NA|TRBV11-2|TRBJ2-1
CASSFDYTDNEQFF
TGTGCCAGCAGCTTCGACTACACTGACAATGAGCAGTTCTTC
>NA|NA|TRBV28|TRBJ1-6
CASSLPEGSLVHF
TGTGCCAGCAGCCTTCCCGAGGGTTCGCTCGTCCACTTT
>NA|NA|TRBV14|TRBJ2-3
CASSQEFGQTITDTQYF
TGTGCCAGCAGCCAAGAATTCGGACAGACAATCACAGATACGCAGTATTTT
>NA|TRBD2|TRBV10-3|TRBJ2-1
CAISPGLAGGGWDEQFF
TGTGCCATCAGCCCGGGACTAGCGGGGGGGGGCTGGGATGAGCAGTTCTTC
>few|TRBD2|TRBV11-3|TRBJ2-5
CASSSGLAGQETQYF
TGTGCCAGCAGCTCGGGACTAGCGGGGCAAGAGACCCAGTACTTC
>NA|TRBD1|TRBV10-3|TRBJ1-1
CAISESRGQATEAFF
TGTGCCATCAGTGAGTCTCGGGGACAGGCCACTGAAGCTTTCTTT
>NA|NA|TRBV2|TRBJ1-5
CASRVDRGSNQPQHF
TGTGCCAGCAGGGTCGATCGAGGGAGCAATCAGCCCCAGCATTTT
>NA|TRBD1|TRBV6-1|TRBJ1-2
CASSGQGNYGYTF
TGTGCCAGCAGCGGACAGGGCAACTATGGCTACACCTTC
>NA|TRBD2|TRBV27|TRBJ2-3
CASTRTSGGADTQYF
TGTGCCAGCACCCGGACTAGCGGGGGGGCCGATACGCAGTATTTT
>few|TRBD1|TRBV19|TRBJ1-4
CASSLTGENEKLFF
TGTGCCAGTAGCCTGACAGGGGAAAATGAAAAACTGTTTTTT
>NA|TRBD1|TRBV9|TRBJ1-2
CASAGGNANYGYTF
TGTGCCAGCGCAGGGGGGAACGCTAACTATGGCTACACCTTC
>NA|TRBD1|TRBV15|TRBJ1-1
CATSREFDYRGPEAFF
TGTGCCACCAGCAGAGAGTTCGACTACAGGGGACCTGAAGCTTTCTTT
>medium-sized|NA|TRBV6-1|TRBJ2-7
CASSEARGYYEQYF
TGTGCCAGCAGTGAAGCAAGGGGATACTACGAGCAGTACTTC
>few|NA|TRBV13|TRBJ2-3
CASSLVVGGLGDTQYF
TGTGCCAGCAGCTTAGTCGTGGGGGGGCTTGGGGATACGCAGTATTTT
>NA|NA|TRBV21-1|TRBJ2-5
CASSKGKGAETQYF
TGTGCCAGCAGCAAAGGTAAGGGGGCAGAGACCCAGTACTTC
>NA|TRBD2|TRBV7-2|TRBJ2-7
CASSSGGGGIYEQYF
TGTGCCAGCAGCTCCGGGGGCGGGGGGATCTACGAGCAGTACTTC
>NA|TRBD1|TRBV5-6|TRBJ2-5
CASSHRGAFQETQYF
TGTGCCAGCAGCCACAGGGGGGCGTTCCAAGAGACCCAGTACTTC
>NA|NA|TRBV13|TRBJ1-1
CASSLLGGSGTEAFF
TGTGCCAGCAGCTTATTAGGGGGATCGGGCACTGAAGCTTTCTTT
>NA|TRBD1|TRBV5-1|TRBJ2-7
CASSAPGTGSEEQYF
TGCGCCAGCAGCGCACCCGGGACAGGGTCGGAAGAGCAGTACTTC
>NA|NA|TRBV5-6|TRBJ1-1
CASTHEFGTEAFF
TGTGCCAGCACCCACGAGTTCGGCACTGAAGCTTTCTTT
>NA|TRBD1|TRBV7-9|TRBJ1-2
CASSTGQGYYGYTF
TGTGCCAGCAGCACGGGACAGGGCTACTATGGCTACACCTTC
>NA|TRBD1|TRBV15|TRBJ1-4
CATSSQPGTGPEKLFF
TGTGCCACCAGCAGCCAACCCGGGACAGGTCCTGAAAAACTGTTTTTT
>NA|TRBD2|TRBV10-1|TRBJ2-1
CASSESLAVLYNEQFF
TGCGCCAGCAGTGAGTCCCTAGCGGTCCTCTACAATGAGCAGTTCTTC
>medium-sized|TRBD1|TRBV29-1|TRBJ2-5
CSVGTGLRETQYF
TGCAGCGTCGGGACAGGGCTTAGAGAGACCCAGTACTTC
>NA|NA|TRBV15|TRBJ1-2
CATSSLLGDYTF
TGTGCCACGAGCAGCTTACTCGGTGACTACACCTTC